This is a list of T cell receptor beta chains from one sample in a study of long-term antiretroviral therapy in people with HIV. Measured with immunoSEQ multiplex PCR; TCRdb has only the in-frame clones, and not every one. Here the sample spans 20,000 to 25,000 clones, roughly 85% being singletons. Sequenced here: unsorted PBMCs, sampled 1.2 years after starting antiretroviral therapy. These receptors all come from a woman aged 40-49 years with HIV. The CDR3 runs from the conserved cysteine through the conserved F or W. A D gene is named only where the DNA matches it firmly. For some rows the clone size is stated as once, few or many, or as a class when expanded; others skip it.

v_call	clone_size	d_call	j_call	cdr3_length	cdr3_aa	cdr3_nt
TRBV6-1	few	-	TRBJ1-5	14	CASSGSSSGGPQHF	TGTGCCAGCAGTGGAAGTAGCTCGGGAGGGCCCCAGCATTTT
TRBV6-5	-	TRBD1	TRBJ1-2	13	CASSPGQVLGYTF	TGTGCCAGCAGCCCGGGACAGGTTTTAGGCTACACCTTC
TRBV7-9	-	-	TRBJ2-7	12	CASSSRTYEQYF	TGTGCCAGCAGCTCCCGAACCTACGAGCAGTACTTC
TRBV7-6	-	-	TRBJ2-7	13	CASSLMQGGEQYF	TGTGCCAGCAGCCTTATGCAGGGAGGCGAGCAGTACTTC
TRBV19	once	TRBD1	TRBJ1-2	13	CASSLQGAGGYTF	TGTGCCAGTAGTCTACAGGGGGCAGGTGGCTACACCTTC
TRBV11-3	-	TRBD1	TRBJ1-1	14	CASSYRGRATEAFF	TGTGCCAGCAGCTACAGGGGGCGGGCCACTGAAGCTTTCTTT
TRBV10-1	-	-	TRBJ2-7	14	CASSETGPTGEQYF	TGCGCCAGCAGTGAAACAGGGCCTACTGGCGAGCAGTACTTC
TRBV5-6	-	TRBD1	TRBJ2-1	16	CASSLYRTGGWNEQFF	TGTGCCAGCAGCTTGTACAGGACAGGGGGATGGAATGAGCAGTTCTTC
TRBV10-3	-	-	TRBJ2-6	17	CAISESTRAPGANVLTF	TGTGCCATCAGTGAGTCAACCAGGGCTCCTGGGGCCAACGTCCTGACTTTC
TRBV5-4	-	-	TRBJ2-3	15	CASSLAGAGTDTQYF	TGTGCCAGCAGCTTGGCGGGAGCGGGCACAGATACGCAGTATTTT
TRBV6-6	few	-	TRBJ1-6	11	CASRTNSPLHF	TGTGCCAGCAGGACCAATTCACCCCTCCACTTT
TRBV7-9	-	TRBD1	TRBJ1-1	14	CASSLNRGYTEAFF	TGTGCCAGCAGCTTAAACAGGGGGTACACTGAAGCTTTCTTT
TRBV6-5	-	-	TRBJ2-5	15	CASRKPTGRKETQYF	TGTGCCAGCCGAAAGCCGACAGGACGGAAAGAGACCCAGTACTTC
TRBV11-3	-	-	TRBJ2-3	14	CASTQGYSTDTQYF	TGTGCCAGCACCCAGGGCTACAGCACAGATACGCAGTATTTT
TRBV19	-	TRBD1	TRBJ2-5	13	CASSGQALETQYF	TGTGCCAGTAGTGGACAGGCTCTGGAGACCCAGTACTTC
TRBV27	-	TRBD1	TRBJ2-3	17	CASSLSPGFGQADTQYF	TGTGCCAGCAGTTTATCCCCAGGATTTGGACAGGCAGATACGCAGTATTTT
TRBV19	-	-	TRBJ2-3	13	CASSNTGADTQYF	TGTGCCAGTAGTAACACGGGAGCAGATACGCAGTATTTT
TRBV30	-	-	TRBJ2-1	12	CAWRSEGSEQFF	TGTGCCTGGAGGTCGGAAGGAAGTGAGCAGTTCTTC
TRBV16	-	-	TRBJ1-5	13	CASSQRSNQPQHF	TGTGCCAGCAGCCAGAGGAGCAATCAGCCCCAGCATTTT
TRBV15	-	-	TRBJ1-1	13	CATSRDVNTEAFF	TGTGCCACCAGCAGAGATGTGAACACTGAAGCTTTCTTT
TRBV2	few	-	TRBJ1-6	13	CASSPDYNSPLHF	TGTGCCAGCTCCCCCGATTATAATTCACCCCTCCACTTT
TRBV11-3	-	-	TRBJ2-3	16	CASTREGGAFTDTQYF	TGTGCCAGCACCCGGGAAGGGGGAGCCTTCACAGATACGCAGTATTTT
TRBV2	-	TRBD1	TRBJ1-1	14	CASSPGQMNTEAFF	TGTGCCAGCAGTCCGGGACAGATGAACACTGAAGCTTTCTTT
TRBV10-1	-	-	TRBJ1-2	15	CASSLPHGVNPGYTF	TGCGCCAGCAGTCTCCCACACGGGGTGAACCCTGGCTACACCTTC
TRBV9	once	TRBD2	TRBJ2-3	15	CASSVGGRSPDTQYF	TGTGCCAGCAGCGTAGGCGGGAGGAGTCCAGATACGCAGTATTTT
TRBV4-3	-	-	TRBJ2-3	15	CASSQGLGGEDTQYF	TGCGCCAGCAGCCAAGGTCTCGGGGGTGAAGATACGCAGTATTTT
TRBV19	-	-	TRBJ2-5	13	CASGSGIQETQYF	TGTGCCAGCGGGTCCGGGATTCAAGAGACCCAGTACTTC
TRBV23-1	-	-	TRBJ1-1	18	CASSPQDSDVHMNTEAFF	TGCGCCAGCAGTCCTCAAGACAGCGACGTTCATATGAACACTGAAGCTTTCTTT
TRBV7-7	-	-	TRBJ2-1	15	CASSLGSPGIWEQFF	TGTGCCAGCAGCTTAGGTAGCCCGGGAATTTGGGAGCAGTTCTTC
TRBV7-9	-	-	TRBJ2-1	15	CASTGGAGGFNEQFF	TGTGCCAGCACCGGGGGGGCAGGGGGCTTCAATGAGCAGTTCTTC
TRBV19	once	-	TRBJ1-5	15	CASSIRQISNQPQHF	TGTGCCAGTAGTATAAGGCAAATTAGCAATCAGCCCCAGCATTTT
TRBV27	-	-	TRBJ2-7	16	CASSPSFGRSSYEQYF	TGTGCCAGCAGTCCCTCCTTTGGTCGCAGCTCCTACGAGCAGTACTTC
TRBV11-2	few	TRBD2	TRBJ2-1	14	CASSAPGLVNEQFF	TGTGCCAGCAGCGCCCCGGGACTAGTGAATGAGCAGTTCTTC
TRBV13	-	-	TRBJ1-1	14	CASSFGGSANEAFF	TGTGCCAGCAGCTTCGGTGGATCGGCCAATGAAGCTTTCTTT
TRBV5-1	-	TRBD2	TRBJ2-2	17	CASSRTSGGADTGELFF	TGCGCCAGCAGCAGGACTAGCGGGGGGGCGGACACCGGGGAGCTGTTTTTT
TRBV18	-	-	TRBJ1-4	17	CASSPLTLQITNEKLFF	TGTGCCAGCTCACCATTAACTTTACAGATAACTAATGAAAAACTGTTTTTT
TRBV10-3	-	TRBD1	TRBJ1-2	15	CAIGQGTVSNYGYTF	TGTGCCATTGGGCAGGGGACAGTTTCTAACTATGGCTACACCTTC